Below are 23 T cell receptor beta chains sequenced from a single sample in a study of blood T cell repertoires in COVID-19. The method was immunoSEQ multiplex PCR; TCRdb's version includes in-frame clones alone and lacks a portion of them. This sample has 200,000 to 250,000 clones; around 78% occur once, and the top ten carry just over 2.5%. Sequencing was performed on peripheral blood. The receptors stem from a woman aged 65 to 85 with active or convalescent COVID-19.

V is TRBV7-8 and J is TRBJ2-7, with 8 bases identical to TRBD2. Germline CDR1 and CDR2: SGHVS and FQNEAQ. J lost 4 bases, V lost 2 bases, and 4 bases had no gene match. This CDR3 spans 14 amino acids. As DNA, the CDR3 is TGTGCCAGCAGCTTAAGCGGGAGTGGATACGAGCAGTACTTC. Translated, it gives CASSLSGSGYEQYF.

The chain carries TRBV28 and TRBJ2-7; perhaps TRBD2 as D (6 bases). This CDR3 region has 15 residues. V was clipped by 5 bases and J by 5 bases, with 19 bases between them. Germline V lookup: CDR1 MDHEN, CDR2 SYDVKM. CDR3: CASSAGGERWDEQYF. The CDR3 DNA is TGTGCCAGCAGTGCTGGAGGGGAACGATGGGACGAGCAGTACTTC.

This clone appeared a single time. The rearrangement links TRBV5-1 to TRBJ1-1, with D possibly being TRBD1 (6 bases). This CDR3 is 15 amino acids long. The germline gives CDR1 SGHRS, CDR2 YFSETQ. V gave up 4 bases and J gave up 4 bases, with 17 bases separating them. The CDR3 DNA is TGCGCCAGCAGCGTCAACACAGGGTCGGGCACTGAAGCTTTCTTT. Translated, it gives CASSVNTGSGTEAFF.

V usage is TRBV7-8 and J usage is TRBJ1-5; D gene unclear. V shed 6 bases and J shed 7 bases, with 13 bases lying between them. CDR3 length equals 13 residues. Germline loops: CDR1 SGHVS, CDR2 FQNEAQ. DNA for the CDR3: TGTGCCAGCAGTCCGGGGAGGGAGCAGCCCCAGCATTTT. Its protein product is CASSPGREQPQHF.

The chain's CDR3 is CASSLNEETQYF. The CDR3 DNA reads TGCGCCAGCAGTTTAAACGAGGAGACCCAGTACTTC. The chain is built from TRBV10-1 and TRBJ2-5; D call uncertain. Trimming cost V 5 bases and J 5 bases, with 9 bases left between them. CDR1 is WNHNN and CDR2 is SYGVQD in the germline V gene (reference sequence). The CDR3 runs to 12 residues.

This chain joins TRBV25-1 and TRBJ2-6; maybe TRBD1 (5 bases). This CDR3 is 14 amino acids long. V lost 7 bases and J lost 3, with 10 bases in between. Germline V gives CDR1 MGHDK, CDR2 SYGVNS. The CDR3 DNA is TGTGCCAGCAAAGCAGGGAATGGGGCCAACGTCCTGACTTTC. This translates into CASKAGNGANVLTF.

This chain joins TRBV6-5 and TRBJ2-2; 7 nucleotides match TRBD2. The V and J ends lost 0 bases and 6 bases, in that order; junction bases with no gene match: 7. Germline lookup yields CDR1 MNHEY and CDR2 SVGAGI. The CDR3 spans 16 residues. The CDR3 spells CASSYSSGTVSGELFF. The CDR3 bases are TGTGCCAGCAGTTACTCCAGCGGGACTGTCTCCGGGGAGCTGTTTTTT.

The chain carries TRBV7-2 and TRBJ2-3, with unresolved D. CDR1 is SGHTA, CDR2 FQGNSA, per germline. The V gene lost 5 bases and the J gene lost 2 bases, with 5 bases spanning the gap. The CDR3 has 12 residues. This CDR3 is CASSPYTDTQYF. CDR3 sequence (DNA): TGTGCCAGCAGCCCCTACACAGATACGCAGTATTTT.

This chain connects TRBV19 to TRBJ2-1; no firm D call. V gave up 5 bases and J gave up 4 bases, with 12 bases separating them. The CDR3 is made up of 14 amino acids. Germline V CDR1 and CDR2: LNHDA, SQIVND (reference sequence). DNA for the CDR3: TGTGCCAGTAGTCCCTCCCAGGTATACAATGAGCAGTTCTTC. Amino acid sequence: CASSPSQVYNEQFF.

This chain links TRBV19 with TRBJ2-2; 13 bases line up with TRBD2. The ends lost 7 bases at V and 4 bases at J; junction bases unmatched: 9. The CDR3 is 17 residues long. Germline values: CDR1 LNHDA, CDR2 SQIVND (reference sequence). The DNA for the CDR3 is TGTGCCAGTAAGGGAGGACTAGCGGGAGATTCCACCGGGGAGCTGTTTTTT. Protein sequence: CASKGGLAGDSTGELFF.

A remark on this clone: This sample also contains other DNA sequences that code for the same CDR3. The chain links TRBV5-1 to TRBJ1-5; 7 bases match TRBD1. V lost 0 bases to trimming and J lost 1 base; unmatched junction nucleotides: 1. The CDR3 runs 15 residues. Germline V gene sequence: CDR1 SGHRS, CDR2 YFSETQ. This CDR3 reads CASSLGQGSNQPQHF. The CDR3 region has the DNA TGCGCCAGCAGCTTGGGACAGGGAAGCAATCAGCCCCAGCATTTT.

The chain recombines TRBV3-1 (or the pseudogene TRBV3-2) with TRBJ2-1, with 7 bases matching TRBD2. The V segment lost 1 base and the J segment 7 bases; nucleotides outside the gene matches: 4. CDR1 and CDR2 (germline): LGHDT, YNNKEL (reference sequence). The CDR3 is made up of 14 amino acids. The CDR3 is CASSQVVGRNEQFF. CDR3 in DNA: TGTGCCAGCAGCCAAGTAGTCGGGAGGAATGAGCAGTTCTTC.

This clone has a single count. The CDR3 protein is CASSSRNRGGGATGELFF. The CDR3 DNA reads TGCGCCAGCAGCTCTCGAAACAGGGGCGGAGGTGCGACCGGGGAGCTGTTTTTT. The gene calls are TRBV5-1 and TRBJ2-2; 7 bases are a match to TRBD1. The CDR3 loop spans 18 amino acids. Germline V gives CDR1 SGHRS, CDR2 YFSETQ. Unmatched junction bases numbered 16, after V lost 3 bases and J lost 5 bases.

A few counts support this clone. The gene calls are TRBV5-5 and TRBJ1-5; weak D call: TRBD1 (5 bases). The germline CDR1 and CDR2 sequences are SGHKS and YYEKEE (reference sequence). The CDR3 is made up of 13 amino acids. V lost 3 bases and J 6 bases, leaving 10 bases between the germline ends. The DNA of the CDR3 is TGTGCCAGCAGCTCTCAGGGTTTTCAGCCCCAGCATTTT. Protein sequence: CASSSQGFQPQHF.

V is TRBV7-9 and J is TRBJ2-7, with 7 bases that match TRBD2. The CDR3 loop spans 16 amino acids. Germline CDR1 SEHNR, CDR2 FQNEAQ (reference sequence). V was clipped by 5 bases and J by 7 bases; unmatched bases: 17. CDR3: CASSRDGGTKYTEQYF. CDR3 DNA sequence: TGTGCCAGCAGCCGGGACGGGGGGACTAAGTACACGGAGCAGTACTTC. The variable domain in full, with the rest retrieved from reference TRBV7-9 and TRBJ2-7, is DTGVSQNPRHKITKRGQNVTFRCDPISEHNRLYWYRQTLGQGPEFLTYFQNEAQLEKSRLLSDRFSAERPKGSFSTLEIQRTEQGDSAMYLCASSRDGGTKYTEQYFGPGTRLTVT.

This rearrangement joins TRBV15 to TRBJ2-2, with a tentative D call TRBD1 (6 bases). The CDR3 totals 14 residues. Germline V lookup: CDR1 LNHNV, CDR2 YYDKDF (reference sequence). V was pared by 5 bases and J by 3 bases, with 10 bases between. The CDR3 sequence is CATSDRTDTGELFF. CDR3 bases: TGTGCCACCAGCGATAGGACAGACACCGGGGAGCTGTTTTTT.

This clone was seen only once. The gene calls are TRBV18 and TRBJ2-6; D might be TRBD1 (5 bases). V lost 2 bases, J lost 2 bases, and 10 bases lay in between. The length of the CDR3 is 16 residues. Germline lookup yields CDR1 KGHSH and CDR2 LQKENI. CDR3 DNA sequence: TGTGCCAGCTCACCATTATCCAGGGCTGGGGCCAACGTCCTGACTTTC. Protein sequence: CASSPLSRAGANVLTF.

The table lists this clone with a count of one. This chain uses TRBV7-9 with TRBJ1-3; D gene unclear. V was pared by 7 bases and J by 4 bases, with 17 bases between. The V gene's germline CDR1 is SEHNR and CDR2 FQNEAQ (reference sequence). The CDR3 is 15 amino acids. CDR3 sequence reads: CASTPRSDSGNTIYF. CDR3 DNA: TGTGCCAGCACCCCTCGGTCTGATTCCGGAAACACCATATATTTT.

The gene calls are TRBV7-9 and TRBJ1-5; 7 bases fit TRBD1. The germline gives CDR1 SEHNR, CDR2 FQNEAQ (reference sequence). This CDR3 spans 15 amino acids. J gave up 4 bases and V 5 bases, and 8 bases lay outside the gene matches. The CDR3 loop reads CASSPTTTGNQPQHF. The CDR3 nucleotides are TGTGCCAGCAGCCCTACTACGACAGGGAATCAGCCCCAGCATTTT.

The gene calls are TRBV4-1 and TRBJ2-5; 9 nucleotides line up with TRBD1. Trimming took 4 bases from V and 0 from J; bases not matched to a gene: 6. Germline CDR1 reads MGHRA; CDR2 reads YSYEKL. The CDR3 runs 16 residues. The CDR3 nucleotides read TGCGCCAGCAGCCGGACCGGGACAGGGTACCAAGAGACCCAGTACTTC. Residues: CASSRTGTGYQETQYF.

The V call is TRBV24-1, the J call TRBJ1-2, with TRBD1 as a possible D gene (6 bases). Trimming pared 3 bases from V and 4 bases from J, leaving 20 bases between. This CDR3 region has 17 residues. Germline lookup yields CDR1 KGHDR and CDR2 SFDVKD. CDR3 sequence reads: CATSDPHTGKGIYGYTF. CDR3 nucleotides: TGTGCCACCAGTGATCCCCATACAGGGAAGGGGATCTATGGCTACACCTTC.

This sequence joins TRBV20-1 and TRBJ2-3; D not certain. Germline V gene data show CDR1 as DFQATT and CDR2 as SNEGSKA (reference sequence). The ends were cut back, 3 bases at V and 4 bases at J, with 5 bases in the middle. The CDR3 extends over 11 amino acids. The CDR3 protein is CSASLSDTQYF. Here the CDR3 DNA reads TGCAGTGCTAGTTTATCAGATACGCAGTATTTT.

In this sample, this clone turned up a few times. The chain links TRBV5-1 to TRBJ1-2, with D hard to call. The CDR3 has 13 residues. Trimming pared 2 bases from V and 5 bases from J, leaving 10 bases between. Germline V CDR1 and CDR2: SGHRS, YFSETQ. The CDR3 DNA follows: TGCGCCAGCAGCTTCGATCTTCGGTATGGCTACACCTTC. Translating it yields CASSFDLRYGYTF.